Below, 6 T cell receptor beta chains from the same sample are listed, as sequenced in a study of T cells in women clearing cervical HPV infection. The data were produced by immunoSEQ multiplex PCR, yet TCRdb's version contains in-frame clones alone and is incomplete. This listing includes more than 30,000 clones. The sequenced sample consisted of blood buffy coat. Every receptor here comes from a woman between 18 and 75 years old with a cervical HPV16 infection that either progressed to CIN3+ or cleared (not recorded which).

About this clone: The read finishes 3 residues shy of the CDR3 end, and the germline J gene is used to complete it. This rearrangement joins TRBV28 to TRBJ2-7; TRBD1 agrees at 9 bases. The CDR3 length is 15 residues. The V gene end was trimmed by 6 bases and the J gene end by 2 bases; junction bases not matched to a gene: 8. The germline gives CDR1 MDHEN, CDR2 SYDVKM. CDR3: CASSRPGQGTYEQYF. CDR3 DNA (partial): TGTGCCAGCAGCCGACCGGGACAGGGTACCTACGAG.

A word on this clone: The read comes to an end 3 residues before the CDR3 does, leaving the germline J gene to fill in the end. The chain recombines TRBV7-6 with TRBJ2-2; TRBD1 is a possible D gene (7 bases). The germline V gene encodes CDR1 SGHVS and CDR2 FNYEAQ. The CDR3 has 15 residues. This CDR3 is CASSLEGTDGGPLFF. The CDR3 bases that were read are TGTGCCAGCAGCTTAGAAGGGACAGACGGGGGACCG.

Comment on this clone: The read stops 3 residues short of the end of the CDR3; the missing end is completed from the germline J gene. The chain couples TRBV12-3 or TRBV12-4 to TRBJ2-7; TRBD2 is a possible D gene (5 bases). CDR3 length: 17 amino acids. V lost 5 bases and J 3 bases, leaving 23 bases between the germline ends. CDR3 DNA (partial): TGTGCCAGCAGTCAAGACGGGGTATCGGCCGGTCTCTACGAG. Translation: CASSQDGVSAGLYE. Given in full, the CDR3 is CASSQDGVSAGLYEQYF.

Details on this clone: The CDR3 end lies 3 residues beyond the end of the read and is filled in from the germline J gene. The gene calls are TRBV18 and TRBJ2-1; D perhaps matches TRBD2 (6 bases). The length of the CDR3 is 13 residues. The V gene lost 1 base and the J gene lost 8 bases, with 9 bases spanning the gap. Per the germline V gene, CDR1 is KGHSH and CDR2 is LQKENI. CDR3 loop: CASSPRGEYEQFF. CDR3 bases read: TGTGCCAGCTCACCACGGGGGGAGTATGAG.

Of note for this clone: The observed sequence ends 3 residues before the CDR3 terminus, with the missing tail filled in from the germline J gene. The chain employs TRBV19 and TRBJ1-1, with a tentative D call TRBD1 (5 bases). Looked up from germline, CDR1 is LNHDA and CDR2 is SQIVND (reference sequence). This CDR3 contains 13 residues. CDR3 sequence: CASRDTSYNEAFF. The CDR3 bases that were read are TGTGCCAGTAGGGACACGTCCTACAATGAG.

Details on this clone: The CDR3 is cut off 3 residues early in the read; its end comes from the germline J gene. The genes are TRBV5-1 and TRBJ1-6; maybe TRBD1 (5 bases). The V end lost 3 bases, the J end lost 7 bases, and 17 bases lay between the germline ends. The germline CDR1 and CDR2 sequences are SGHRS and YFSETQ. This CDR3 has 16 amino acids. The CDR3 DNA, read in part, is TGCGCCAGCAGCTATGACAGCCCTAGCGCGAATTCACCC. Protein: CASSYDSPSANSP. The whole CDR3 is CASSYDSPSANSPLHF.